Listed here are 2 T cell receptor beta chains from one sample, sequenced in a study of brain T cells in children with intractable seizures. The assay was immunoSEQ multiplex PCR, and TCRdb's table has in-frame clones only and misses some. The sample shows 300,000 to 400,000 clones, about 94% of them seen only once. Time point given: blood from clinic visit 5 months post-surgery; TSC patient then seizure free. The starting material was peripheral blood, obtained less than 6 months after surgery. The receptors here all came from a boy in the first two years of life with tuberous sclerosis and intractable seizures.

V is TRBV2 and J is TRBJ2-3, with 11 positions matching TRBD2. The V and J ends lost 0 bases and 8 bases, in that order; junction bases with no gene match: 16. CDR1 is SNHLY and CDR2 is FYNNEI in the germline V gene. The CDR3 sequence is 19 residues long. The CDR3 loop reads CASSEARRPLAGEGGTQYF. The CDR3 coding sequence is TGTGCCAGCAGTGAAGCCCGAAGACCACTAGCGGGGGAGGGAGGTACGCAGTATTTT.

The CDR3 bases are TGTGCCAGCAGCCAGGGACACACTTCGAATTATGGCTACACCTTC. Translating it yields CASSQGHTSNYGYTF. The rearrangement uses TRBV3-1 (or the pseudogene TRBV3-2) and TRBJ1-2; D might be TRBD1 (6 bases). Deletions cut 3 bases from V and 5 bases from J, with 16 bases between. Germline V gene sequence: CDR1 LGHDT, CDR2 YNNKEL (reference sequence). The CDR3 covers 15 residues.